This T cell receptor (beta chain) derives from a study of T-cell memory formation after mild COVID-19. Study-wide background: Clusters were largely donor specific.

In its sample, this clonotype was seen a few times. Its antigen is not identified. Study-wide results and limits: Pre-infection memory harbored some responding clones, suggesting cross-reactive memory joined. Clones that shrank (day 15 to 85) were balanced CD4/CD8, whereas later expanders leaned CD4+.

CDR1 is SGHDN and CDR2 is FVKESK in the germline V gene. V shed 8 bases and J shed 4 bases, with 17 bases lying between them. CDR3 size: 14 residues. A 5'RACE reaction primed in the constant segment made cDNA libraries of TCR alpha and TCR beta, and these carried sample barcodes and UMIs. TCRdb re-called the 5' RACE reads with MiXCR, one entry per CDR3 protein. This sample has 300,000 to 350,000 distinct CDR3 sequences, with roughly an eighth found just once. The sequencing sample was made of PBMCs or a T cell subset sorted from them (not recorded which). This TCR was sampled from a young man who had mild COVID-19 (a few samples of this study predate the infection). Cell type and time point are not known. This chain links TRBV14 with TRBJ1-1; D gene ambiguous. The CDR3 DNA follows: TGTGCCAGCTCTTCGGCCCCCGGGGTCACTGAAGCTTTCTTT. Residues: CASSSAPGVTEAFF. The full variable domain, with the rest looked up from reference TRBV14 and TRBJ1-1, is EAGVTQFPSHSVIEKGQTVTLRCDPISGHDNLYWYRRVMGKEIKFLLHFVKESKQDESGMPNNRFLAERTGGTYSTLKVQPAELEDSGVYFCASSSAPGVTEAFFGQGTRLTVV.